This is a list of T cell receptor beta chains from one sample in a study of shared clonotypes between healthy human individuals. This table comes from immunoSEQ multiplex PCR, and its TCRdb copy is limited to in-frame clones, with some not included. In the table there are around 2.5 million clones, roughly 93% of which are singletons. The sample consisted of naive CD4+ T cells from PBMCs. Every receptor here comes from a young man in good health. Some clones in this sample may be carry-over from other donors' samples. Both conserved end residues are part of each CDR3. The order of the fields is V gene, clone size, J gene, D gene, CDR3 protein, CDR3 DNA. A D gene is named only where the DNA matches it firmly. For some rows the clone size is stated as once, few or many, or as a class when expanded; others skip it.

TRBV28,.,TRBJ2-5,.,CASSAGLRETQYF,TGTGCCAGCAGTGCGGGACTCAGGGAGACCCAGTACTTC
TRBV7-9,.,TRBJ1-2,.,CASSFGDWGYGYTF,TGTGCCAGCAGCTTTGGTGATTGGGGCTATGGCTACACCTTC
TRBV18,.,TRBJ2-5,.,CASSPPGSQKETQYF,TGTGCCAGCTCACCACCTGGGTCACAAAAAGAGACCCAGTACTTC
TRBV4-1,.,TRBJ2-3,.,CASSQPRQAAHTQYF,TGCGCCAGCAGTCAGCCCCGGCAGGCGGCACATACGCAGTATTTT
TRBV28,once,TRBJ2-2,.,CASSKLRNSNTGELFF,TGTGCCAGCAGTAAGTTAAGGAATTCGAACACCGGGGAGCTGTTTTTT
TRBV6-5,.,TRBJ1-2,.,CASSGSTRRVDGYTF,TGTGCCAGCAGTGGTAGTACGCGGAGGGTGGATGGCTACACCTTC
TRBV18,.,TRBJ2-2,TRBD2,CASSPRLAGNTGELFF,TGTGCCAGCTCACCAAGACTAGCGGGCAACACCGGGGAGCTGTTTTTT
TRBV5-1,.,TRBJ2-3,.,CASSSTSSPDTQYF,TGCGCCAGCAGCTCGACTTCTAGCCCAGATACGCAGTATTTT
TRBV6-5,.,TRBJ2-7,TRBD2,CASSWTRTSYEQYF,TGTGCCAGCAGCTGGACTAGAACCTCCTACGAGCAGTACTTC
TRBV30,.,TRBJ1-2,.,CAWSVRHSTGNYGYTF,TGTGCCTGGAGTGTACGACATTCGACAGGCAACTATGGCTACACCTTC
TRBV27,.,TRBJ2-5,TRBD1,CASSFDRQGWFKTQYF,TGTGCCAGCAGTTTCGACCGACAGGGGTGGTTTAAGACCCAGTACTTC
TRBV5-1,.,TRBJ1-1,.,CASSLGVGGHGEAFF,TGCGCCAGCAGCTTGGGTGTTGGGGGGCATGGTGAAGCTTTCTTT
TRBV10-1,few,TRBJ2-7,.,CASNPPEQYF,TGCGCCTCTAATCCCCCCGAGCAGTACTTC
TRBV19,.,TRBJ2-5,.,CASSRGLGETQYF,TGTGCCAGTAGTAGGGGGTTAGGAGAGACCCAGTACTTC
TRBV4-1,.,TRBJ2-7,TRBD2,CASSRMTSGRAYEQYF,TGCGCCAGCAGCCGGATGACTAGCGGGAGAGCTTACGAGCAGTACTTC
TRBV19,.,TRBJ1-5,.,CASSKAGNQPQHF,TGTGCCAGTAGTAAGGCAGGGAATCAGCCCCAGCATTTT
TRBV11-2,.,TRBJ1-2,TRBD1,CASSLDPDRDNYGYTF,TGTGCCAGCAGCTTAGATCCTGACAGGGACAACTATGGCTACACCTTC
TRBV19,.,TRBJ1-5,.,CASSIRAGDQPQHF,TGTGCCAGTAGTATAAGGGCAGGCGATCAGCCCCAGCATTTT
TRBV15,.,TRBJ1-3,TRBD1,CATSNPGTGRNTIYF,TGTGCCACCAGCAACCCAGGGACAGGGAGAAACACCATATATTTT
TRBV5-4,once,TRBJ1-1,.,CASSLVMDTEAFF,TGTGCCAGCAGCTTGGTGATGGACACTGAAGCTTTCTTT
TRBV6-6,.,TRBJ1-2,.,CASTTQNFYGYTF,TGTGCCAGCACAACCCAGAACTTCTATGGCTACACCTTC
TRBV27,.,TRBJ2-1,.,CASTGASAYNEQFF,TGTGCCAGCACGGGGGCTAGCGCATACAATGAGCAGTTCTTC
TRBV30,.,TRBJ2-3,.,CAWSGPGPDTQYF,TGTGCCTGGAGTGGCCCCGGACCAGATACGCAGTATTTT
TRBV7-9,.,TRBJ2-2,.,CASSPYGGANTGELFF,TGTGCCAGCAGCCCCTATGGCGGGGCGAACACCGGGGAGCTGTTTTTT
TRBV5-8,.,TRBJ2-2,TRBD2,CASGTTSVDTGELFF,TGTGCCAGCGGGACGACTAGCGTAGACACCGGGGAGCTGTTTTTT
TRBV27,.,TRBJ1-1,TRBD1,CASSPRQGFMNTEAFF,TGTGCCAGCAGTCCCAGACAGGGATTCATGAACACTGAAGCTTTCTTT
TRBV6-6,.,TRBJ2-1,.,CASSADSYNEQFF,TGTGCCAGCAGTGCGGACAGTTACAATGAGCAGTTCTTC
TRBV6-6,.,TRBJ1-2,.,CASSYSMGAGYTF,TGTGCCAGCAGTTACTCGATGGGGGCGGGCTACACCTTC
TRBV9,.,TRBJ2-7,.,CASSVMGGEQYF,TGTGCCAGCAGCGTTATGGGGGGAGAGCAGTACTTC
TRBV28,.,TRBJ2-7,.,CASILGGNTGEQYF,TGTGCCAGCATCTTAGGGGGAAATACAGGCGAGCAGTACTTC
TRBV5-6,.,TRBJ2-3,TRBD2,CASSFSGSDTQYF,TGTGCCAGCAGCTTTAGCGGGAGCGATACGCAGTATTTT
TRBV19,.,TRBJ1-2,TRBD1,CASSIQGALGYGYTF,TGTGCCAGTAGTATACAGGGGGCGCTGGGGTATGGCTACACCTTC
TRBV27,.,TRBJ1-4,.,CASSSTLGPNEKLFF,TGTGCCAGCAGTTCTACCCTTGGACCGAATGAAAAACTGTTTTTT
TRBV2,.,TRBJ1-1,.,CASSYTGDNTEAFF,TGTGCCAGCAGTTATACAGGTGACAACACTGAAGCTTTCTTT
TRBV7-3,.,TRBJ2-7,.,CASSLWREGEQYF,TGTGCCAGCAGCTTATGGCGGGAAGGAGAGCAGTACTTC
TRBV11-1,.,TRBJ2-7,.,CASPERNEQYF,TGTGCCAGTCCGGAGAGGAACGAGCAGTACTTC
TRBV29-1,.,TRBJ2-1,TRBD2,CSVERGRAQSYNEQFF,TGCAGCGTTGAACGCGGGAGGGCCCAGTCCTACAATGAGCAGTTCTTC
TRBV7-9,.,TRBJ2-7,.,CASSIVGAASREYF,TGTGCCAGCAGCATCGTAGGGGCAGCCTCGAGGGAGTACTTC